The 19 T cell receptor beta chains below come from one sample, sequenced in a study of blood T cell repertoires in COVID-19. Profiled with immunoSEQ multiplex PCR; TCRdb holds only in-frame clones, not every one. The table includes tens of thousands of clones, 85% to 90% detected once. Sequenced input: peripheral blood. The receptors stem from a man at least 80 years old with acute or convalescent COVID-19.

The chain has TRBV15 and TRBJ1-5; 8 nucleotides align to TRBD1. V trimming: 0 bases; J trimming: 4 bases; junction bases outside the gene matches: 8. Looked up from germline, CDR1 is LNHNV and CDR2 is YYDKDF (reference sequence). The CDR3 length is 17 residues. The DNA of the CDR3 is TGTGCCACCAGCAGAGATCGGGGACAGGCGGGGAATCAGCCCCAGCATTTT. Translated: CATSRDRGQAGNQPQHF.

The chain links TRBV4-2 to TRBJ1-3; D gene unclear. The germline CDR1 and CDR2 sequences are LGHNA and YNFKEQ. The CDR3 sequence is 14 residues long. Trimming removed 1 base from V and 4 bases from J, with 8 bases in between. The CDR3 spells CASSQATDGNTIYF. The CDR3 region has the DNA TGTGCCAGCAGCCAAGCCACAGACGGAAACACCATATATTTT.

The V call is TRBV20-1, the J call TRBJ2-3, with 7 bases lining up with TRBD2. This CDR3 comprises 11 residues. V trimming: 7 bases; J trimming: 4 bases; junction bases outside the gene matches: 2. Germline loops: CDR1 DFQATT, CDR2 SNEGSKA (reference sequence). The CDR3 reads CSGGRADTQYF. The CDR3 DNA reads TGCAGTGGCGGGAGAGCAGATACGCAGTATTTT.

Concerning this clone: At one of its ends the junction is not consistent with the germline gene, which may arise from a read error. V and J are TRBV12-3 or TRBV12-4 and TRBJ2-7, with D unresolved. The CDR3 runs 12 residues. CDR3: CASSPLLGPLDF. For the CDR3, the DNA is TGTGCCAGCAGCCCGCTGCTTGGGCCCCTTGACTTC.

The rearrangement uses TRBV4-2 and TRBJ1-2; 7 positions agree with TRBD1. Germline trimming cut 3 bases from V and 0 bases from J; bases unmatched to any gene: 1. The V gene's germline CDR1 is LGHNA and CDR2 YNFKEQ. CDR3 length: 14 residues. The CDR3 nucleotides read TGTGCCAGCAGCCACGGGACAGCTAACTATGGCTACACCTTC. Translation: CASSHGTANYGYTF.

The V call is TRBV29-1, the J call TRBJ2-7; no firm D call. V was cut by 0 bases and J by 1 base, with 7 bases left in between. This CDR3 has 13 residues. Germline V gives CDR1 SQVTM, CDR2 ANQGSEA. Written as DNA, the CDR3 is TGCAGCGTTGAAGAGGGCAGTTCCTACGAGCAGTACTTC. Residues: CSVEEGSSYEQYF.

The chain carries TRBV19 and TRBJ1-1, with D possibly TRBD1 on 6 matching bases. The CDR3 covers 13 residues. From germline, CDR1 is LNHDA and CDR2 SQIVND (reference sequence). Deletions cut 6 bases from V and 5 bases from J, with 13 bases between. The DNA of the CDR3 is TGTGCCAGTAGCCCAACCGGACAGACTGAAGCTTTCTTT. The encoded protein is CASSPTGQTEAFF.

The chain recombines TRBV29-1 with TRBJ2-6; 8 nucleotides agree with TRBD2. V shed 6 bases, J shed 0 bases, and the junction held 7 bases outside the gene matches. This CDR3 contains 16 residues. Germline V lookup: CDR1 SQVTM, CDR2 ANQGSEA. CDR3 protein: CSVPGGTYSGANVLTF. CDR3 in DNA: TGCAGCGTCCCGGGGGGGACCTACTCTGGGGCCAACGTCCTGACTTTC.

The chain carries TRBV5-1 and TRBJ1-1; 9 bases are shared with TRBD1. The germline CDR1 and CDR2 sequences are SGHRS and YFSETQ. The CDR3 is 16 amino acids. The V gene end was trimmed by 4 bases and the J gene end by 3 bases; junction bases not matched to a gene: 10. The CDR3, as DNA: TGCGCCAGCAGCCCCGGGACAGGGATAAGGGACACTGAAGCTTTCTTT. Amino acid sequence: CASSPGTGIRDTEAFF. Full variable domain (outside the CDR3, taken from reference TRBV5-1 and TRBJ1-1): KAGVTQTPRYLIKTRGQQVTLSCSPISGHRSVSWYQQTPGQGLQFLFEYFSETQRNKGNFPGRFSGRQFSNSRSEMNVSTLELGDSALYLCASSPGTGIRDTEAFFGQGTRLTVV.

This sequence joins TRBV5-6 and TRBJ2-7; 11 nucleotides agree with TRBD2. Germline V gene sequence: CDR1 SGHDT, CDR2 YYEEEE. This CDR3 contains 16 residues. With V trimmed by 0 bases and J by 2 bases, 4 bases remained unmatched. This CDR3 is CASSLGGTSGPYEQYF. Here the CDR3 DNA reads TGTGCCAGCAGCTTGGGTGGGACTAGCGGCCCCTACGAGCAGTACTTC.

The chain joins TRBV11-3 to TRBJ2-5, with D possibly TRBD1 on 6 matching bases. Trimming removed 3 bases at V and 5 bases at J, with 19 bases between. CDR1 is SGHNT, CDR2 YENEEA, per germline. The CDR3 totals 16 residues. Written as DNA, the CDR3 is TGTGCCAGCAGCTTCGACAGGTCGGATTTCTCGGAGACCCAGTACTTC. The encoded protein is CASSFDRSDFSETQYF.

J is TRBJ2-7 and V is TRBV30; tentatively, D is TRBD1 (6 bases). Germline assignment: CDR1 GTSNPN and CDR2 SVGIG (reference sequence). The CDR3 has 14 residues. V shed 0 bases and J shed 1 base, with 10 bases lying between them. In DNA form, the CDR3 reads TGTGCCTGGAGTGTAGGGGGTAGGTCCTACGAGCAGTACTTC. Its protein product is CAWSVGGRSYEQYF.

Only a few counts were recorded for this clone. The chain combines TRBV7-2 with TRBJ2-1; possibly TRBD2 for D (6 bases). CDR1 and CDR2 from the germline V gene are SGHTA and FQGNSA. The CDR3 has 16 residues. Between the trimmed V and J ends, which lost 1 base and 5 bases, there was a span of 15 bases. This CDR3 reads CASSLGWLATNNEQFF. The DNA for the CDR3 is TGTGCCAGCAGCTTAGGTTGGCTAGCGACGAACAATGAGCAGTTCTTC. Based on the CDR3 plus reference TRBV7-2 and TRBJ2-1, the full variable domain is GAGVSQSPSNKVTEKGKDVELRCDPISGHTALYWYRQSLGQGLEFLIYFQGNSAPDKSGLPSDRFSAERTGGSVSTLTIQRTQQEDSAVYLCASSLGWLATNNEQFFGPGTRLTVL.

The CDR3 DNA sequence: TGTGCCAGTAGTATCCACATTATCACTGAAGCTTTCTTT. Protein product: CASSIHIITEAFF. V is TRBV19 and J is TRBJ1-1; D unresolved. CDR1 and CDR2 (germline): LNHDA, SQIVND (reference sequence). The CDR3 covers 13 residues. V dropped 3 bases and J dropped 4 bases, with 9 bases sitting between them.

The rearrangement joins TRBV9 to TRBJ1-1, with 8 bases aligning to TRBD1. The CDR3 totals 13 residues. Per the germline V gene, CDR1 is SGDLS and CDR2 is YYNGEE. The trim removed 7 bases at V and 5 bases at J, leaving 7 bases unmatched. For the CDR3, the DNA is TGTGCCAGCGGGACAGGTCAGGTAACTGAAGCTTTCTTT. This gives the protein CASGTGQVTEAFF.

The chain carries TRBV18 and TRBJ1-4; D is perhaps TRBD1 (6 bases). V was trimmed by 6 bases and J by 4 bases, leaving 15 bases between them. The germline V gene has CDR1 KGHSH and CDR2 LQKENI. The CDR3 covers 15 residues. The CDR3 sequence: CASSPEDRNNEKLFF. CDR3 in DNA: TGTGCCAGCTCCCCTGAAGACAGGAATAATGAAAAACTGTTTTTT. Full variable domain (remainder filled in from reference TRBV18 and TRBJ1-4): NAGVMQNPRHLVRRRGQEARLRCSPMKGHSHVYWYRQLPEEGLKFMVYLQKENIIDESGMPKERFSAEFPKEGPSILRIQQVVRGDSAAYFCASSPEDRNNEKLFFGSGTQLSVL.

This chain links TRBV29-1 with TRBJ1-5; 8 bases align to TRBD1. From germline, CDR1 is SQVTM and CDR2 ANQGSEA. The CDR3 runs 14 residues. J gave up 1 base and V 4 bases, and 3 bases lay outside the gene matches. The CDR3 region has the DNA TGCAGCGTTGCTCAGGGGGCCAGCAATCAGCCCCAGCATTTT. Its translation: CSVAQGASNQPQHF.

The gene calls are TRBV3-1 (or the pseudogene TRBV3-2) and TRBJ2-3; D unresolved. CDR3 size: 16 residues. CDR1 LGHDT and CDR2 YNNKEL come from the germline V gene (reference sequence). V dropped 0 bases and J dropped 0 bases, with 10 bases sitting between them. The CDR3 sequence is CASSQESPRSTDTQYF. DNA of the CDR3: TGTGCCAGCAGCCAAGAGAGCCCGAGGAGCACAGATACGCAGTATTTT.

V and J are TRBV5-1 and TRBJ1-1; 7 bases fit TRBD1. After removal of 2 bases from V and 1 base from J, the junction contained 11 bases not matched to a gene. The CDR3 runs to 17 residues. The germline gives CDR1 SGHRS, CDR2 YFSETQ. DNA of the CDR3: TGCGCCAGCAGCTTCCAGGGATACACAGGGGCGAACACTGAAGCTTTCTTT. This sequence encodes CASSFQGYTGANTEAFF.